This T cell receptor (beta chain) was documented in a study of T cells expressing NK-cell markers. In the study overall: Sequenced donors, eight in total, included seven who were HCMV-seropositive and one who was seronegative. Findings of the study overall: Among four donors, these clonotypes also ranked first in the CD3+CD56-NKG2C+ fraction. As a fraction of CD8+ T cells, dominant NKG2C+ clonotypes reached about 1.0-7.0% in 5 to 7 donors.

TCRdb reanalyzed the 5' RACE reads, giving one entry per CDR3 protein sequence and no DNA. The listing records 200,000 to 300,000 distinct CDR3 sequences. Notes on this clonotype: Its antigen is still unknown.

Looked up from germline, CDR1 is DFQATT and CDR2 is SNEGSKA (reference sequence). The CDR3 runs 13 residues. The chain uses TRBV20-1 and TRBJ2-3; lacking DNA, the TRBD2 call made by TCRdb goes unchecked. Sequencing input: blood T cells: a sorted CD56 or NKG2C T cell subset, CD4+ or CD8+ T cells, or bulk PBMC T cells (not recorded which). This clonotype originated in a woman aged 18 to 75 in good health. CDR3: CSATGTTTDTQYF.